The following is a T cell receptor beta chain sequence with its context. The source of the sample is a study of blood T cell repertoires in COVID-19. On the study more broadly: Some COVID-19 samples were acute and others convalescent; all came from the United States, Italy and Spain. PBMCs, B-cell-depleted T cells, or T cells were the source of the cDNA or gDNA that made up the material.

In the original workflow: Estimation of nucleated cell counts was performed using reference gene primer amplification. Only in-frame clones appear in the TCRdb table, and some are missing; sequencing was by immunoSEQ multiplex PCR. V and J calls and clone size are those listed in that table; D and trimming were worked out from the DNA. The sample comprises about 150,000 clones, 70% to 80% of which are singletons, and over 9.5% rests with the top ten. The CDR3 runs 13 residues. V lost 4 bases to trimming and J lost 4 bases, with 11 bases between them. Germline loops: CDR1 SGHRS, CDR2 YFSETQ. The receptor's source is a man between 60 and 75 years old who had recovered from COVID-19. V gene TRBV5-1 combines with J gene TRBJ1-1; no firm D call. What was sequenced was peripheral blood. In DNA form, the CDR3 reads TGCGCCAGCAGCCCGGAGGGTGGCACTGAAGCTTTCTTT. Protein sequence: CASSPEGGTEAFF.